A selection of T cell receptor beta chains follows, all from one sample in a study of T-cell reconstitution after alpha-beta-depleted transplantation in children. TCRdb recomputed calls from the PCR reads with MiXCR, one row per CDR3 protein. Altogether roughly 610,000 distinct CDR3 sequences are present, 8% to 11% being singletons, with the ten largest covering about 4%. The source material was PBMCs from the stem cell graft donor, sampled from the stem cell graft. The source is a human donor who donated a stem cell graft to a child with acute myeloid leukemia. The CDR3 runs from the conserved cysteine through the conserved F or W. D genes are given only for firm matches. Size values are once, few and many counts, or a class for expanded clones, and some rows have none.

D gene | J gene | clone size | V gene | CDR3 DNA | CDR3 protein
TRBD2 | TRBJ2-5 | few | TRBV7-9 | TGTGCCAGCAGCTTGCTAGCGGGAGTCGAAGACCAGTACTTC | CASSLLAGVEDQYF
TRBD1 | TRBJ2-6 | - | TRBV11-1 | TGTGCCAGCAGCTTAGCGGACAGGGCAGCGCCTAGGGCCAACGTCCTGACTTTC | CASSLADRAAPRANVLTF
- | TRBJ2-2 | few | TRBV21-1 | TGTGCCAGCAGCAGCCTAGCGGACACCGGGGAGCTGTTTTTT | CASSSLADTGELFF
- | TRBJ2-5 | many | TRBV20-1 | TGCAGTGCTAGAATAGCAGGGTACCAAGAGACCCAGTACTTC | CSARIAGYQETQYF
- | TRBJ2-7 | - | TRBV20-1 | TGCAGTGCAGCGACAGGGAGGAGCTACGAGCAGTACTTC | CSAATGRSYEQYF
TRBD2 | TRBJ2-5 | - | TRBV6-5 | TGTGCCAGCAGTTACTCGATTAGCCGGGAGGCCCAGTACTTC | CASSYSISREAQYF
- | TRBJ2-2 | - | TRBV12-3/TRBV12-4 | TGTGCCAGCAGTTTGATGGCAACCGGGGAGCTGTTTTTT | CASSLMATGELFF
- | TRBJ2-4 | many | TRBV21-1 | TGTGCCAGCAGCAAACTGAGGAGGACCGCCAAAAACATTCAGTACTTC | CASSKLRRTAKNIQYF
TRBD2 | TRBJ2-2 | - | TRBV30 | TGTGCCTGGAGCCCACTAGCGGGAGGCCCCGGGGAGCTGTTTTTT | CAWSPLAGGPGELFF
TRBD2 | TRBJ2-3 | few | TRBV20-1 | TGCAGTGCTAGAGAAGGTAGCGGGAGGGCCGTAGATACGCAGTATTTT | CSAREGSGRAVDTQYF
TRBD2 | TRBJ2-1 | few | TRBV20-1 | TGCAGTGCCCCTAGCGGGAGTTCGGGCTCCTACAATGAGCAGTTCTTC | CSAPSGSSGSYNEQFF
- | TRBJ1-5 | - | TRBV7-2 | TGTGCCAGCAGCGCTGGGGGTATGAGCAATCAGCCCCAGCATTTT | CASSAGGMSNQPQHF
- | TRBJ2-1 | few | TRBV7-6 | TGTGCCAGCAGCTTAGCGACCGGGCGGAGTCATGAGCAGTTCTTC | CASSLATGRSHEQFF
- | TRBJ1-1 | - | TRBV6-2/TRBV6-3 | TGTGCCAGCAGTTTTTCCAACGGGGCATCCAACTTAGACACTGAAGCTTTCTTT | CASSFSNGASNLDTEAFF
- | TRBJ1-1 | - | TRBV3-1 | TGTGCCAGCAGCCAGAATACCTTAGGAGCTTTCTTT | CASSQNTLGAFF
TRBD1 | TRBJ2-7 | many | TRBV29-1 | TGCAGCACGACAGGGGGAAACTCCTACGAGCAGTACTTC | CSTTGGNSYEQYF
- | TRBJ2-7 | many | TRBV27 | TGTGCCAGCAGTTACCGCGAGCAGTACTTC | CASSYREQYF
- | TRBJ1-6 | - | TRBV28 | TGTGCCAGCACCGAACAGAGCTCCTATAATTCACCCCTCCACTTT | CASTEQSSYNSPLHF
TRBD2 | TRBJ2-1 | many | TRBV29-1 | TGCAGCGTTGGGGGACTAGCGGGAGGCCTAAGGGATGAGCAGTTCTTC | CSVGGLAGGLRDEQFF
TRBD2 | TRBJ2-7 | few | TRBV7-3 | TGTGCCAGCAGCTTAACCCGGACTAGCGGAGCCTACGAGCAGTACTTC | CASSLTRTSGAYEQYF
TRBD1 | TRBJ2-3 | - | TRBV19 | TGTGCCACTGCACTCGGACAGGGAAGCACAGATACGCAGTATTTT | CATALGQGSTDTQYF
- | TRBJ2-2 | many | TRBV7-6 | TGTGCCAGCAGCTTAGACTTACCCGGGGAGCTGTTTTTT | CASSLDLPGELFF